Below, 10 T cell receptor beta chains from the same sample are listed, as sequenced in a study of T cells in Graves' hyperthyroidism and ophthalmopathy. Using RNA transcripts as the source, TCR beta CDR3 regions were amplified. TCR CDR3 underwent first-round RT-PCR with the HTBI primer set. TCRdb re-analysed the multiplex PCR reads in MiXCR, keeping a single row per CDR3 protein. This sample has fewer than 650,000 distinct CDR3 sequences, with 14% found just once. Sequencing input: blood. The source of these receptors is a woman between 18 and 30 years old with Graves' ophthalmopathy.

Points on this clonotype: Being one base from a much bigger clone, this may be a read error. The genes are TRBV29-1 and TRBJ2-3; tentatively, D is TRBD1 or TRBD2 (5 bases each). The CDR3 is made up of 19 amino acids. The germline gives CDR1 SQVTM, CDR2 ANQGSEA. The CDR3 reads CSVEGLRITLGPSTDMQYF. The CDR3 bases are TGCAGCGTTGAAGGTCTGCGGATAACTCTGGGGCCTAGCACAGATATGCAGTATTTT.

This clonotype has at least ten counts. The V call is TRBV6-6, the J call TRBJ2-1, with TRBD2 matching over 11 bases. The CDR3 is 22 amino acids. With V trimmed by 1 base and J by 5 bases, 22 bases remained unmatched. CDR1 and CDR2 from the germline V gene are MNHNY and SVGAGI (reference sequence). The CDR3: CASSYFPPRFVAGGFGDNEQFF. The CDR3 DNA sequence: TGTGCCAGCAGTTACTTCCCTCCCCGTTTCGTAGCGGGAGGGTTCGGGGACAATGAGCAGTTCTTC.

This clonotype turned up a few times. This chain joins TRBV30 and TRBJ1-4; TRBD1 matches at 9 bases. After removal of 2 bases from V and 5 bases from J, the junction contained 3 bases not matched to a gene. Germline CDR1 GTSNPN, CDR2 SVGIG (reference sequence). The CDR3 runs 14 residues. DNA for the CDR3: TGTGCCTGGAGTCCCGGGACAGGGAATGAAAAACTGTTTTTT. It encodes CAWSPGTGNEKLFF.

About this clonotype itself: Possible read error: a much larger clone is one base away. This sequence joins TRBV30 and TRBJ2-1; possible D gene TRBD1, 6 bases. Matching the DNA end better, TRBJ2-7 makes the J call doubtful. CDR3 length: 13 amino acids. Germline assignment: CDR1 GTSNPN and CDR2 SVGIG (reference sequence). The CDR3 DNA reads TGTGCCTGGAGTCCCACAGGGTACAATGAGCAGTACTTC. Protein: CAWSPTGYNEQYF.

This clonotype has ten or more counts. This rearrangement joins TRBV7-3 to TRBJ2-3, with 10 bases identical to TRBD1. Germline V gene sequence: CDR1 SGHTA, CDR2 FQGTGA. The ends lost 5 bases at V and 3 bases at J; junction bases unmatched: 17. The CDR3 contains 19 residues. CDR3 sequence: CASSPTGKYPGQGTDTQYF. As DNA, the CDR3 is TGTGCCAGCAGCCCCACCGGAAAGTACCCGGGACAGGGGACAGATACGCAGTATTTT.

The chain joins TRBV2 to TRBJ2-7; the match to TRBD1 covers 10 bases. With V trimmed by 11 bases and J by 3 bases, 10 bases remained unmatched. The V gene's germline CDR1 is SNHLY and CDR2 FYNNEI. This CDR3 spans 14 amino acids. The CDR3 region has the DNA TGTGCCGGACACCCGGACAGGGGGAACTACGAGCAGTACTTC. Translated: CAGHPDRGNYEQYF.

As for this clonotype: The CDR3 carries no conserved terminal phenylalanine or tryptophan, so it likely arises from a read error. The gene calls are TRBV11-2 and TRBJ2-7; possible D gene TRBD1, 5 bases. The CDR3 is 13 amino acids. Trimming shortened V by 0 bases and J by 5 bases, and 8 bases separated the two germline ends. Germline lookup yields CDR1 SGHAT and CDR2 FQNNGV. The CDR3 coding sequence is TGTGCCAGCAGCTTAGACAGGGTGAACGAGCAGTACCTC. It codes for CASSLDRVNEQYL.

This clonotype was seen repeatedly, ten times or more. This chain's CDR3 is CASTPEVYEQYF. In DNA form, the CDR3 reads TGTGCCAGCACCCCTGAGGTCTACGAGCAGTACTTC. V is TRBV12-3 or TRBV12-4 and J is TRBJ2-7; D is unclear. This CDR3 spans 12 amino acids. Trimming took off 7 bases at V and 3 bases at J, with 10 bases between the two ends.

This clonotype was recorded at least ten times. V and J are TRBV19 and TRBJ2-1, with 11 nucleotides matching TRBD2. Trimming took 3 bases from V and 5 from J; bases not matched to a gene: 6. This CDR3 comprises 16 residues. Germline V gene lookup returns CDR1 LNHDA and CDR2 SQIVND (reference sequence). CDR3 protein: CASSMLAGGPHNEQFF. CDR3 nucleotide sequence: TGTGCCAGTAGTATGTTAGCGGGAGGGCCTCACAATGAGCAGTTCTTC.

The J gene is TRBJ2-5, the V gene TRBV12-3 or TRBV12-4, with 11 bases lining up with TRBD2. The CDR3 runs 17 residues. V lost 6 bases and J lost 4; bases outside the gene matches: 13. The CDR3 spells CASSPPPFLAGGETQYF. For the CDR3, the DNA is TGTGCCAGCAGCCCCCCCCCCTTTCTAGCGGGAGGAGAGACCCAGTACTTC.